The next 29 T cell receptor beta chains were all read from a single sample in a study of shared clonotypes between healthy human individuals. Method: immunoSEQ multiplex PCR; TCRdb's copy keeps in-frame clones and lacks some. The table lists 2 million to 2.5 million clones, around 95% of them singletons. Sequenced material: naive CD4+ T cells sorted from blood. The subset denotes: CD45RA+ positively selected. All receptors come from a man between 18 and 35 years old in good health.

In this sample, this clone turned up once. The J gene is TRBJ2-2, the V gene TRBV5-4, with 11 bases that match TRBD1. CDR3 length: 16 amino acids. V was pared by 4 bases and J by 5 bases, with 7 bases of the junction left unmatched. Per the germline V gene, CDR1 is SGHNT and CDR2 is YYREEE (reference sequence). As DNA, the CDR3 is TGTGCCAGCAGCATTGCTGGGACAGGGGGTACCGGGGAGCTGTTTTTT. Translated, it gives CASSIAGTGGTGELFF. Looking up the rest from reference TRBV5-4 and TRBJ2-2 gives the full variable domain: ETGVTQSPTHLIKTRGQQVTLRCSSQSGHNTVSWYQQALGQGPQFIFQYYREEENGRGNFPPRFSGLQFPNYSSELNVNALELDDSALYLCASSIAGTGGTGELFFGEGSRLTVL.

This chain joins TRBV7-2 and TRBJ2-1, with 11 bases lining up with TRBD2. The CDR3 length is 15 residues. The junction had 4 bases not matched to a gene; V was cut back by 0 bases and J by 9 bases. Germline lookup yields CDR1 SGHTA and CDR2 FQGNSA. The DNA for the CDR3 is TGTGCCAGCAGCTTAGCGATAGCGGGAGGGCCTGAGCAGTTCTTC. Translating gives CASSLAIAGGPEQFF.

This clone has just one count. CDR3 region: CASSVVTGGAETQYF. The CDR3 DNA sequence: TGTGCCAGCAGCGTAGTAACAGGGGGCGCCGAGACCCAGTACTTC. The chain is built from TRBV9 and TRBJ2-5; 9 nucleotides match TRBD1. This CDR3 contains 15 residues. V lost 0 bases and J lost 5; bases outside the gene matches: 5. In germline, CDR1 is SGDLS, CDR2 YYNGEE.

This rearrangement joins TRBV28 to TRBJ1-4; D is unresolved. The CDR3 runs to 12 residues. The V gene's germline CDR1 is MDHEN and CDR2 SYDVKM. The CDR3: CAIAPRREKLFF. The CDR3 bases are TGTGCGATCGCCCCCCGGAGGGAAAAACTGTTTTTT.

A single count supports this clone. V gene TRBV10-3 combines with J gene TRBJ2-7, with 7 bases fitting TRBD1. The CDR3 has 15 amino acids. Looked up from germline, CDR1 is ENHRY and CDR2 is SYGVKD. V shed 3 bases, J shed 4 bases, and the junction held 9 bases outside the gene matches. This CDR3 reads CAISDPGQTPYEQYF. The CDR3, as DNA: TGTGCCATCAGTGATCCGGGACAGACTCCGTACGAGCAGTACTTC.

The chain is built from TRBV6-9 and TRBJ1-4, with D uncertain. The CDR3 loop spans 16 amino acids. CDR1 is MNHGY and CDR2 is SVAAGI in the germline V gene. The ends were cut back, 9 bases at V and 1 base at J, with 18 bases in the middle. In DNA form, the CDR3 reads TGTGCCAGACCCACAGAGACTCGCCTAACTAATGAAAAACTGTTTTTT. The encoded protein is CARPTETRLTNEKLFF.

V gene TRBV5-1 combines with J gene TRBJ1-3, with 8 bases that match TRBD1. V lost 5 bases, J lost 1 base, and 8 bases stayed unmatched. CDR1 SGHRS and CDR2 YFSETQ come from the germline V gene. CDR3 length: 16 amino acids. The CDR3 nucleotides are TGCGCCAGCAGGGAGGGACAGGCTATGTCTGGAAACACCATATATTTT. It translates to CASREGQAMSGNTIYF.

This clone was counted once. The chain carries TRBV7-2 and TRBJ2-2; D uncertain. Germline V gene lookup returns CDR1 SGHTA and CDR2 FQGNSA. V lost 7 bases to trimming and J lost 7 bases, with 22 bases between them. This CDR3 has 16 residues. The CDR3 reads CASTPSRGGLIGELFF. The CDR3 coding sequence is TGTGCCAGCACCCCCAGTCGAGGCGGCCTTATCGGGGAGCTGTTTTTT.

The chain links TRBV19 to TRBJ1-2; D uncertain. The CDR3 extends over 14 amino acids. V was shortened by 4 bases and J by 4 bases, with 13 bases between the two germline ends. The V gene's germline CDR1 is LNHDA and CDR2 SQIVND (reference sequence). The CDR3: CASSTPGGSYGYTF. The CDR3 nucleotides are TGTGCCAGTAGTACCCCAGGAGGGAGCTATGGCTACACCTTC.

The chain employs TRBV11-2 and TRBJ2-1; unclear D gene. Germline V gene data show CDR1 as SGHAT and CDR2 as FQNNGV. The CDR3 covers 14 residues. V lost 2 bases, J lost 4 bases, and 9 bases lay in between. For the CDR3, the DNA is TGTGCCAGCAGCTTAACAACAGTTTACAATGAGCAGTTCTTC. Its protein product is CASSLTTVYNEQFF. The full variable domain, rest sourced from reference TRBV11-2 and TRBJ2-1, is EAGVAQSPRYKIIEKRQSVAFWCNPISGHATLYWYQQILGQGPKLLIQFQNNGVVDDSQLPKDRFSAERLKGVDSTLKIQPAKLEDSAVYLCASSLTTVYNEQFFGPGTRLTVL.

The rearrangement joins TRBV7-3 to TRBJ2-5; 14 bases agree with TRBD2. This CDR3 has 16 amino acids. CDR1 and CDR2 (germline): SGHTA, FQGTGA. The ends lost 5 bases at V and 2 bases at J; junction bases unmatched: 4. The CDR3 is CASSEGLAGGQETQYF. For the CDR3, the DNA is TGTGCCAGCAGCGAAGGACTAGCGGGGGGTCAAGAGACCCAGTACTTC.

The chain recombines TRBV9 with TRBJ2-5, with 10 bases aligning to TRBD1. V was clipped by 4 bases and J by 2 bases; unmatched bases: 11. Germline V gives CDR1 SGDLS, CDR2 YYNGEE. This CDR3 has 17 residues. CDR3 in DNA: TGTGCCAGCAGCCCACCCCCGGGACAGGGGAAGCAAGAGACCCAGTACTTC. Its translation: CASSPPPGQGKQETQYF.

V usage is TRBV7-9 and J usage is TRBJ1-3, with a weak D call TRBD1 (5 bases). V gave up 1 base and J gave up 4 bases, with 8 bases separating them. Germline V gives CDR1 SEHNR, CDR2 FQNEAQ (reference sequence). This CDR3 spans 14 amino acids. CDR3 region: CASSLGSGGNTIYF. CDR3 in DNA: TGTGCCAGCAGCTTAGGCTCAGGGGGAAACACCATATATTTT. Full variable domain (rest looked up from reference TRBV7-9 and TRBJ1-3): DTGVSQNPRHKITKRGQNVTFRCDPISEHNRLYWYRQTLGQGPEFLTYFQNEAQLEKSRLLSDRFSAERPKGSFSTLEIQRTEQGDSAMYLCASSLGSGGNTIYFGEGSWLTVV.

The V and J genes are TRBV19 and TRBJ2-2, with TRBD2 matching over 7 bases. The CDR3 contains 17 residues. With 1 base clipped from V and 5 bases from J, the junction kept 10 bases outside the gene matches. Germline CDR1 reads LNHDA; CDR2 reads SQIVND (reference sequence). The CDR3 DNA reads as TGTGCCAGTAGTATAGCTAACCGACTAGCCACGACCGGGGAGCTGTTTTTT. It encodes CASSIANRLATTGELFF.

Details on this clone: One end of the junction is discordant with germline, which a read error may explain. The chain couples TRBV29-1 to TRBJ2-4; 7 positions match TRBD1. Germline V gene data show CDR1 as SQVTM and CDR2 as ANQGSEA. The CDR3 has 11 amino acids. CDR3 bases: TGCAGCGTTGAGTCCGGGACAGCAAGGATCTTC. Translation: CSVESGTARIF.

The CDR3, as DNA: TGTGCCAGCAGCCAAGACCTAGCGGCAACCTACAATGAGCAGTTCTTC. Its protein is CASSQDLAATYNEQFF. The chain combines TRBV14 with TRBJ2-1; 7 bases are shared with TRBD2. CDR3 length: 16 residues. CDR1 and CDR2 (germline): SGHDN, FVKESK. V gave up 0 bases and J gave up 2 bases; unmatched junction bases: 4.

A single count supports this clone. The chain combines TRBV6-5 with TRBJ1-2; TRBD1 might be the D (6 bases). Between the trimmed V and J ends, which lost 4 bases and 4 bases, there was a span of 13 bases. This CDR3 region has 14 residues. Germline V gives CDR1 MNHEY, CDR2 SVGAGI. The chain's CDR3 is CASSSLTGTYGYTF. As DNA, the CDR3 is TGTGCCAGCAGTTCCCTGACAGGAACCTATGGCTACACCTTC.

The rearrangement links TRBV2 to TRBJ2-3, with 11 bases matching TRBD2. Germline values: CDR1 SNHLY, CDR2 FYNNEI. The CDR3 consists of 18 residues. J was trimmed by 2 bases and V by 3 bases; bases with no gene match: 10. CDR3 sequence (DNA): TGTGCCAGCAGTGACGGGACTAGCGGAGTATTCTTCACAGATACGCAGTATTTT. Translation gives CASSDGTSGVFFTDTQYF.

For the CDR3, the DNA is TGTGCCAGCACCCAGGGAAACTATGGCTACACCTTC. This translates into CASTQGNYGYTF. This sequence joins TRBV25-1 and TRBJ1-2, with D possibly TRBD1 on 5 matching bases. Germline values: CDR1 MGHDK, CDR2 SYGVNS. Deletions cut 7 bases from V and 2 bases from J, with 8 bases between. The CDR3 extends over 12 amino acids.

The V call is TRBV7-8, the J call TRBJ1-1; D is possibly TRBD1 (6 bases). Germline-derived CDR1 and CDR2 are SGHVS and FQNEAQ. V was trimmed by 3 bases and J by 6 bases, leaving 11 bases between them. The CDR3 covers 13 residues. The CDR3 is CASSLAQGPEAFF. In DNA, the CDR3 is TGTGCCAGCAGCTTGGCTCAGGGGCCTGAAGCTTTCTTT.

The genes are TRBV6-4 and TRBJ1-5, with D tentatively TRBD1 (5 bases). The CDR3 has 14 amino acids. Germline V gives CDR1 MRHNA, CDR2 SNTAGT. Trimming removed 6 bases at V and 1 base at J, with 10 bases between. CDR3 nucleotides: TGTGCCAGCAGAAACCGGGACAGCAATCAGCCCCAGCATTTT. Protein product: CASRNRDSNQPQHF.

This rearrangement joins TRBV4-1 to TRBJ2-2, with 8 bases that match TRBD2. The CDR3 runs to 18 residues. Germline CDR1 MGHRA, CDR2 YSYEKL. Trimming at V came to 1 base and at J to 5 bases, leaving 12 bases not matched to a gene. In DNA, the CDR3 is TGCGCCAGCAGCCAAGCCGATAGCTGGACTAGCCGTACCGGGGAGCTGTTTTTT. Translating gives CASSQADSWTSRTGELFF.

The rearrangement uses TRBV7-9 and TRBJ1-6, with D uncertain. V was cut by 5 bases and J by 5 bases, with 13 bases left in between. The length of the CDR3 is 15 residues. In germline, CDR1 is SEHNR, CDR2 FQNEAQ (reference sequence). Here the CDR3 reads CASSPDFWDNSPLHF. As DNA, the CDR3 is TGTGCCAGCAGCCCCGACTTCTGGGATAATTCACCCCTCCACTTT.

The chain has TRBV11-2 and TRBJ2-7; 11 bases align to TRBD2. V shed 2 bases, J shed 3 bases, and the junction held 3 bases outside the gene matches. CDR1 SGHAT and CDR2 FQNNGV come from the germline V gene. The CDR3 spans 15 residues. CDR3 sequence reads: CASSLRLAGIYEQYF. The CDR3 nucleotides are TGTGCCAGCAGCTTAAGACTAGCGGGGATCTACGAGCAGTACTTC.

This chain connects TRBV6-1 to TRBJ1-6; perhaps TRBD1 as D (5 bases). Trimming removed 9 bases at V and 7 bases at J, with 16 bases between. CDR3 size: 14 residues. Germline lookup yields CDR1 MNHNS and CDR2 SASEGT. In DNA, the CDR3 is TGTGCCAGTATCAGGGATGTGATCAATTCACCCCTCCACTTT. Translation: CASIRDVINSPLHF.

This chain uses TRBV5-4 with TRBJ1-3, with D tentatively TRBD1 (6 bases). V was clipped by 4 bases and J by 0 bases, with 11 bases between them. CDR1 SGHNT and CDR2 YYREEE come from the germline V gene (reference sequence). This CDR3 is 15 amino acids long. The chain's CDR3 is CASSIGGISGNTIYF. Here the CDR3 DNA reads TGTGCCAGCAGCATCGGGGGCATCTCTGGAAACACCATATATTTT.

The chain employs TRBV5-1 and TRBJ2-2; a weak D match, TRBD2 (5 bases). V lost 4 bases to trimming and J lost 1 base, with 14 bases between them. The CDR3 extends over 16 amino acids. The germline V gene encodes CDR1 SGHRS and CDR2 YFSETQ. The CDR3 is CASSLTPRGNTGELFF. CDR3 bases: TGCGCCAGCAGCCTCACCCCCCGGGGGAACACCGGGGAGCTGTTTTTT.

The chain is built from TRBV4-1 and TRBJ1-5; 7 nucleotides align to TRBD1. The CDR3 length is 15 residues. Germline assignment: CDR1 MGHRA and CDR2 YSYEKL. Trimming at V came to 1 base and at J to 6 bases, leaving 6 bases not matched to a gene. CDR3 protein: CASSQADRDGQPQHF. The CDR3 DNA is TGCGCCAGCAGCCAAGCCGACAGGGACGGTCAGCCCCAGCATTTT.

This clone was detected only once. The CDR3 DNA sequence: TGCGCCAGCAGCCAAGATCTGACCATTCAGTACTTC. Protein: CASSQDLTIQYF. This chain connects TRBV4-1 to TRBJ2-4; D call uncertain. The CDR3 runs to 12 residues. Trimming removed 0 bases from V and 9 bases from J, with 6 bases in between. The germline V gene encodes CDR1 MGHRA and CDR2 YSYEKL.